One TCR beta chain is described in this entry. The entry originates in a study of blood T cell repertoires in COVID-19. The overall study: Donors in the United States, Italy and Spain gave samples during acute or convalescent COVID-19. Sources were T cells, B-cell-depleted T cells, or PBMCs; the material itself was cDNA or gDNA.

From germline, CDR1 is MDHEN and CDR2 SYDVKM. There are 15 residues in the CDR3. J was trimmed by 7 bases and V by 6 bases; bases with no gene match: 7. Original processing notes: Reference gene primer amplification in the assay estimated nucleated cell counts. Some clones are missing from TCRdb's copy, which holds only in-frame ones; the method was immunoSEQ multiplex PCR. V and J calls and clone size are given by that table; D and trimming were obtained from the DNA. The table records tens of thousands of clones, 89% of them present only once. This clonotype was sampled from a woman in her forties or fifties with active COVID-19. This chain joins TRBV28 and TRBJ2-1; TRBD2 agrees at 12 bases. The sample comprised peripheral blood. CDR3 DNA sequence: TGTGCCAGCAGAGGGACTAGCGGGTTATCGAATGAGCAGTTCTTC. Translation gives CASRGTSGLSNEQFF.